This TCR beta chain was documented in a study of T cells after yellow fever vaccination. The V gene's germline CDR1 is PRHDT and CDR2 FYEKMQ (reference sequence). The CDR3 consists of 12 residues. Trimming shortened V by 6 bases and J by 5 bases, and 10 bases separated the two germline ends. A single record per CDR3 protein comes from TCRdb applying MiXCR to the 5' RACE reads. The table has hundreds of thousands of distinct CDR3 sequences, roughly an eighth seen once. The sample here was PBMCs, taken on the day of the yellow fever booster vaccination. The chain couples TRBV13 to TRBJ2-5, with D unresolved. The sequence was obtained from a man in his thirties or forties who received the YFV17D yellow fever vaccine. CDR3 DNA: TGTGCCAGCAGTCGGGCCCCCGAGACCCAGTACTTC. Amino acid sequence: CASSRAPETQYF.